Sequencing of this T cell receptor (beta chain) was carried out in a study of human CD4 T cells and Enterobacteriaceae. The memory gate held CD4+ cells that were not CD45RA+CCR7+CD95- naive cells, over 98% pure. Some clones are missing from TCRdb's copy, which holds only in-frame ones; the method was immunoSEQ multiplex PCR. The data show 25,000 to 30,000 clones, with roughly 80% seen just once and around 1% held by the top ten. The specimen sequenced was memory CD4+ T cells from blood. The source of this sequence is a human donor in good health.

The CDR3 nucleotides are TGCGCCAGCAGCCCACGACAGGCTGGTACTGAAGCTTTCTTT. Residues: CASSPRQAGTEAFF. The chain couples TRBV5-1 to TRBJ1-1, with D possibly matching TRBD1 (6 bases). V dropped 4 bases and J dropped 5 bases, with 15 bases sitting between them. The germline V gene encodes CDR1 SGHRS and CDR2 YFSETQ. This CDR3 is built from 14 residues.